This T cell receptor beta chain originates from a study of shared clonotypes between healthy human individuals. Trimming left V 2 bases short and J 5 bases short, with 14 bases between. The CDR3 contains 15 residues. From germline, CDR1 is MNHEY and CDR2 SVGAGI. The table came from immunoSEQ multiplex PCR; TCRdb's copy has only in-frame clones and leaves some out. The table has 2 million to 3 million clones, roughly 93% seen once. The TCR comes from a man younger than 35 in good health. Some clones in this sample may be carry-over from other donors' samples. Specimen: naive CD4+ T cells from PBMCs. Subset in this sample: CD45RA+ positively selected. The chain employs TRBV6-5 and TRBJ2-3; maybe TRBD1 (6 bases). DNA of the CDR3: TGTGCCAGCAGTTACCCCGGACAGCGTTTAGATACGCAGTATTTT. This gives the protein CASSYPGQRLDTQYF.